This T cell receptor (beta chain) was sequenced during a study of T-cell memory formation after mild COVID-19. Study-level information: Largely, TCR clusters stayed within a single donor. Study-level findings and limits: Several responding clones turned up in pre-infection memory, indicating that cross-reactive memory may have taken part. The study found balanced CD4/CD8 in clones contracting day 15 to 85 and a CD4+ lean in later expanders.

This clonotype was seen a handful of times. Its antigen is not identified. V was pared by 3 bases and J by 9 bases, with 7 bases of the junction left unmatched. From germline, CDR1 is SGHTA and CDR2 FQGNSA. The CDR3 loop spans 14 amino acids. TCRdb ran MiXCR on the 5' RACE reads and lists one entry per CDR3 protein. The sample gives 300,000 to 400,000 distinct CDR3 sequences, around 13% of which show up once; approximately 22% is in the top ten. Sequenced sample: PBMCs or a T cell subset sorted from them (not recorded which). The receptor was derived from a young man who had mild COVID-19 (a few samples of this study predate the infection). Cell type and time point are not known. V usage is TRBV7-2 and J usage is TRBJ1-5; TRBD1 aligns across 8 bases. The CDR3 spells CASSFDTGGSPQHF. The CDR3 bases are TGTGCCAGCAGCTTTGATACAGGGGGATCGCCCCAGCATTTT.